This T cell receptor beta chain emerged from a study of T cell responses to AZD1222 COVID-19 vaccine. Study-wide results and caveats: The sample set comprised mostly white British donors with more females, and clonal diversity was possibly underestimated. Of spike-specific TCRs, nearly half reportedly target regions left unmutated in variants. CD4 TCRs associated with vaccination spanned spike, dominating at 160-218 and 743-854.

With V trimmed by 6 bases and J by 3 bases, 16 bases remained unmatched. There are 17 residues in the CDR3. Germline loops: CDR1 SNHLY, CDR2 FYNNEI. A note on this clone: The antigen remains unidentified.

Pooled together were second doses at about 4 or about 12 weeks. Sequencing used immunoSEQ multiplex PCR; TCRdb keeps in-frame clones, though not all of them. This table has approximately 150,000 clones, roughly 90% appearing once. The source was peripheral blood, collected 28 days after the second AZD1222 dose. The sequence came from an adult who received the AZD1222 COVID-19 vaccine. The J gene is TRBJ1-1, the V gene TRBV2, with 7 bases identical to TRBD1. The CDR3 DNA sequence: TGTGCCAGCAGCGCTTCAATAGACAGGGTAAAGGACACTGAAGCTTTCTTT. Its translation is CASSASIDRVKDTEAFF.